Shown below are 32 T cell receptor beta chains from a single sample sequenced in a study of blood T cell repertoires in COVID-19. The data were produced by immunoSEQ multiplex PCR, yet TCRdb's version contains in-frame clones alone and is incomplete. The table records 300,000 or so clones, 90% to 95% of them present only once. Sample: peripheral blood. Source of these receptors: a woman under 40 with COVID-19, enrolled during active disease.

The chain employs TRBV30 and TRBJ1-6; D may be TRBD1 (6 bases). The germline gives CDR1 GTSNPN, CDR2 SVGIG (reference sequence). V was pared by 6 bases and J by 7 bases, with 13 bases between. The CDR3 has 13 residues. CDR3: CACPAGANSPLHF. The CDR3 nucleotides read TGTGCCTGCCCCGCGGGGGCAAATTCACCCCTCCACTTT.

The V and J genes are TRBV2 and TRBJ2-7, with D unclear. With 3 bases removed from V and 4 bases from J, the gap between germline ends came to 4 bases. This CDR3 region has 11 residues. CDR1 and CDR2 from the germline V gene are SNHLY and FYNNEI. CDR3 region: CASSDHYEQYF. The CDR3 coding sequence is TGTGCCAGCAGTGATCATTACGAGCAGTACTTC. Variable domain in full (rest from reference TRBV2 and TRBJ2-7): EPEVTQTPSHQVTQMGQEVILRCVPISNHLYFYWYRQILGQKVEFLVSFYNNEISEKSEIFDDQFSVERPDGSNFTLKIRSTKLEDSAMYFCASSDHYEQYFGPGTRLTVT.

This sequence joins TRBV10-3 and TRBJ1-5, with a tentative D call TRBD1 (6 bases). CDR1 and CDR2 from the germline V gene are ENHRY and SYGVKD. The V gene lost 1 base and the J gene lost 4 bases, with 14 bases spanning the gap. This CDR3 is 16 amino acids long. The CDR3 reads CAISEWGGRDNQPQHF. The CDR3 region has the DNA TGTGCCATCAGTGAGTGGGGGGGCAGGGATAATCAGCCCCAGCATTTT.

The rearrangement links TRBV10-1 to TRBJ2-3; TRBD1 matches at 7 bases. This CDR3 spans 17 amino acids. Germline V CDR1 and CDR2: WNHNN, SYGVQD (reference sequence). Losses at the gene ends were 3 bases for V and 5 bases for J; bases not matched to a gene: 14. This CDR3 is CASSDYGQTGSQDTQYF. The CDR3 DNA reads TGCGCCAGCAGTGACTACGGCCAGACAGGGTCCCAAGATACGCAGTATTTT.

The rearrangement joins TRBV27 to TRBJ2-7, with TRBD2 as a possible D gene (5 bases). The V end lost 8 bases, the J end lost 3 bases, and 17 bases lay between the germline ends. CDR3 length equals 14 residues. Germline V gene data show CDR1 as MNHEY and CDR2 as SMNVEV (reference sequence). CDR3 DNA sequence: TGTGCCAGCGGCTCGGGGTGGCCCCACTACGAGCAGTACTTC. Encoded protein: CASGSGWPHYEQYF.

CDR3 nucleotides: TGTGCCAGCAGTTTATCAGGGGGCGAAGGGGCCACTGAAGCTTTCTTT. It codes for CASSLSGGEGATEAFF. The gene calls are TRBV27 and TRBJ1-1, with TRBD1 matching 7 bases. Germline-derived CDR1 and CDR2 are MNHEY and SMNVEV (reference sequence). The J segment lost 4 bases and the V segment lost 0 bases, leaving 8 bases of the junction unmatched. The CDR3 runs 16 residues.

The CDR3 DNA sequence: TGTGCCAGCAGCTCCCTGGGGGGGGTTACCTACGAGCAGTACTTC. Amino acids: CASSSLGGVTYEQYF. The chain recombines TRBV7-9 with TRBJ2-7; the match to TRBD2 covers 7 bases. The CDR3 has 15 amino acids. Germline loops: CDR1 SEHNR, CDR2 FQNEAQ (reference sequence). With V trimmed by 4 bases and J by 2 bases, 8 bases remained unmatched.

This clone has a single count. V usage is TRBV7-9 and J usage is TRBJ1-2, with 7 bases identical to TRBD1. Germline CDR1 reads SEHNR; CDR2 reads FQNEAQ (reference sequence). V was clipped by 4 bases and J by 8 bases; unmatched bases: 10. This CDR3 spans 14 amino acids. The CDR3 nucleotides read TGTGCCAGCAGCTCTAGAAGGGACAGCGGAGGCTACACCTTC. It specifies CASSSRRDSGGYTF.

Of note for this clone: The sample contains more than one DNA sequence encoding this CDR3. The CDR3 DNA follows: TGTGCCAGCAGCTCGACAGGGGTTGGCGAGCAGTACTTC. Protein sequence: CASSSTGVGEQYF. This rearrangement joins TRBV7-9 to TRBJ2-7; 8 bases are shared with TRBD1. This CDR3 contains 13 residues. Germline V gene sequence: CDR1 SEHNR, CDR2 FQNEAQ (reference sequence). Germline trimming cut 4 bases from V and 6 bases from J; bases unmatched to any gene: 5.

J is TRBJ1-2 and V is TRBV5-1; no clear D gene. Germline CDR1 and CDR2: SGHRS and YFSETQ. CDR3 size: 14 residues. Trimming cost V 4 bases and J 8 bases, with 18 bases left between them. The CDR3 coding sequence is TGCGCCAGCAGCCTGGGAATCGGCGGTGAAGGCTACACCTTC. It yields the protein CASSLGIGGEGYTF.

The chain employs TRBV6-5 and TRBJ2-3; TRBD1 matches at 7 bases. V was clipped by 6 bases and J by 3 bases; unmatched bases: 6. Germline loops: CDR1 MNHEY, CDR2 SVGAGI. The CDR3 consists of 14 residues. The CDR3 region is CASRRDRETDTQYF. The CDR3 nucleotides read TGTGCCAGCAGACGAGACAGGGAGACAGATACGCAGTATTTT.

The chain joins TRBV30 to TRBJ1-5; D may be TRBD1 (6 bases). CDR1 is GTSNPN and CDR2 is SVGIG in the germline V gene (reference sequence). The CDR3 sequence is 15 residues long. V lost 4 bases to trimming and J lost 10 bases, with 23 bases between them. The CDR3: CAWTPGHTTQEPQHF. Written as DNA, the CDR3 is TGTGCCTGGACCCCGGGACACACAACTCAAGAACCCCAGCATTTT.

The V gene is TRBV28, the J gene TRBJ2-5, with D uncertain. Per germline, CDR1 MDHEN and CDR2 SYDVKM. This CDR3 has 12 residues. The V end lost 6 bases, the J end lost 4 bases, and 9 bases lay between the germline ends. The CDR3 DNA sequence: TGTGCCAGCAGCTTTTTAATAGAGACCCAGTACTTC. Its translation is CASSFLIETQYF.

This chain joins TRBV13 and TRBJ1-2; 11 nucleotides align to TRBD1. Trimming took 4 bases from V and 9 from J; bases not matched to a gene: 10. The CDR3 spans 15 residues. Germline V lookup: CDR1 PRHDT, CDR2 FYEKMQ (reference sequence). The CDR3 reads CASSSGQGAARSYTF. In DNA form, the CDR3 reads TGTGCCAGCAGCTCCGGACAGGGGGCCGCGAGGAGCTACACCTTC. Full variable domain (rest looked up from reference TRBV13 and TRBJ1-2): AAGVIQSPRHLIKEKRETATLKCYPIPRHDTVYWYQQGPGQDPQFLISFYEKMQSDKGSIPDRFSAQQFSDYHSELNMSSLELGDSALYFCASSSGQGAARSYTFGSGTRLTVV.

V is TRBV7-9 and J is TRBJ2-5; the D gene is possibly TRBD1 (6 bases). The CDR3 is 15 residues long. Germline CDR1 is SEHNR and CDR2 is FQNEAQ (reference sequence). V gave up 4 bases and J gave up 2 bases, with 14 bases separating them. In nucleotides, the CDR3 is TGTGCCAGCAGCTCACAGGGTGGCGGGCAAGAGACCCAGTACTTC. It yields the protein CASSSQGGGQETQYF.

This clone was found a few times. This rearrangement joins TRBV19 to TRBJ1-5; TRBD1 is a possible D gene (5 bases). The germline V gene encodes CDR1 LNHDA and CDR2 SQIVND (reference sequence). V shed 0 bases and J shed 0 bases, with 12 bases lying between them. The CDR3 spans 17 residues. The DNA for the CDR3 is TGTGCCAGTAGTATAGAGTCGGGGACTTATAGCAATCAGCCCCAGCATTTT. Protein product: CASSIESGTYSNQPQHF.

The CDR3 reads CASSPTGDSYNSPLHF. CDR3 sequence (DNA): TGCGCCAGCAGCCCTACAGGGGACTCCTATAATTCACCCCTCCACTTT. This chain links TRBV5-1 with TRBJ1-6, with 7 bases matching TRBD1. The trim removed 4 bases at V and 0 bases at J, leaving 4 bases unmatched. Looked up from germline, CDR1 is SGHRS and CDR2 is YFSETQ. The CDR3 sequence is 16 residues long.

This sequence joins TRBV9 and TRBJ2-7; D not resolved. With 0 bases removed from V and 0 bases from J, the gap between germline ends came to 10 bases. This CDR3 comprises 15 residues. Germline lookup yields CDR1 SGDLS and CDR2 YYNGEE. The chain's CDR3 is CASSVAMADSYEQYF. DNA for the CDR3: TGTGCCAGCAGCGTAGCTATGGCGGACTCCTACGAGCAGTACTTC.

Written as DNA, the CDR3 is TGTGCCAGCAGTTTAGCGGGAGGGGACGAGCAGTACTTC. It specifies CASSLAGGDEQYF. This chain uses TRBV12-3 or TRBV12-4 with TRBJ2-7, with TRBD2 matching 7 bases. The CDR3 loop spans 13 amino acids. Trimming took 0 bases from V and 5 from J; bases not matched to a gene: 1.

This chain connects TRBV7-9 to TRBJ2-7; D call uncertain. This CDR3 has 14 residues. Germline CDR1 and CDR2: SEHNR and FQNEAQ (reference sequence). With 2 bases removed from V and 0 bases from J, the gap between germline ends came to 8 bases. The CDR3 DNA sequence: TGTGCCAGCAGCTTAAGCCGGAGCTCCTACGAGCAGTACTTC. Translation gives CASSLSRSSYEQYF.

The V call is TRBV29-1, the J call TRBJ2-2; D may be TRBD2 (6 bases). Looked up from germline, CDR1 is SQVTM and CDR2 is ANQGSEA. Trimming stripped 4 bases from V and 0 bases from J, with 9 bases between. This CDR3 contains 14 residues. In nucleotides, the CDR3 is TGCAGCGTTGGATGGGGGGCGAACACCGGGGAGCTGTTTTTT. Translating gives CSVGWGANTGELFF.

This clone has only one observation. This chain joins TRBV5-1 and TRBJ2-7; possible D gene TRBD2, 5 bases. CDR3 size: 13 residues. Germline CDR1 SGHRS, CDR2 YFSETQ. The V gene lost 0 bases and the J gene lost 2 bases, with 6 bases spanning the gap. The chain's CDR3 is CASSLDGTYEQYF. The CDR3 bases are TGCGCCAGCAGCTTGGACGGGACCTACGAGCAGTACTTC.

This clone came up a few times. The genes are TRBV6-5 and TRBJ1-3; D is undetermined. The CDR3 length is 14 residues. V lost 0 bases and J lost 4, with 7 bases in between. Germline CDR1 is MNHEY and CDR2 is SVGAGI. CDR3 nucleotides: TGTGCCAGCAGTTACTCATGGGAGGGAAACACCATATATTTT. Translation: CASSYSWEGNTIYF.

The gene calls are TRBV6-1 and TRBJ1-1; 11 nucleotides match TRBD1. Germline trimming cut 2 bases from V and 4 bases from J; bases unmatched to any gene: 9. The CDR3 is 17 amino acids. Germline lookup yields CDR1 MNHNS and CDR2 SASEGT. DNA of the CDR3: TGTGCCAGCAGTGAACGGGACAGGGGGGCGATAGTCACTGAAGCTTTCTTT. This encodes CASSERDRGAIVTEAFF.

The V call is TRBV3-1 (or the pseudogene TRBV3-2), the J call TRBJ1-6, with 9 bases matching TRBD1. The CDR3 covers 15 residues. The V segment lost 2 bases and the J segment 10 bases; nucleotides outside the gene matches: 6. Germline V gene sequence: CDR1 LGHDT, CDR2 YNNKEL (reference sequence). The CDR3 nucleotides are TGTGCCAGCAGCCAAACCCGGGACAGGGAATCACCCCTCCACTTT. Translation: CASSQTRDRESPLHF.

The V gene is TRBV10-2, the J gene TRBJ2-1; 11 bases are shared with TRBD2. Germline CDR1 and CDR2: WSHSY and SAAADI. The CDR3 runs 13 residues. Trimming removed 9 bases from V and 8 bases from J; junction bases left unmatched: 6. CDR3 coding DNA: TGCGCCAGTAAACTAGCGGGAGAGGATGAGCAGTTCTTC. It yields the protein CASKLAGEDEQFF.

The chain is built from TRBV2 and TRBJ2-7; 11 bases fit TRBD2. The germline V gene has CDR1 SNHLY and CDR2 FYNNEI. V trimming: 1 base; J trimming: 5 bases; junction bases outside the gene matches: 19. The CDR3 sequence is 20 residues long. The CDR3 DNA sequence: TGTGCCAGCAGTGAAGGTGGTGTCAGGGGGAGACTAGCGGGAAACGACGAGCAGTACTTC. It yields the protein CASSEGGVRGRLAGNDEQYF.

The chain is built from TRBV11-2 and TRBJ2-7; 8 nucleotides match TRBD2. The CDR3 totals 13 residues. Germline assignment: CDR1 SGHAT and CDR2 FQNNGV. V was clipped by 8 bases and J by 1 base; unmatched bases: 4. The CDR3: CASATSASYEQYF. The CDR3 coding sequence is TGTGCCAGCGCGACTAGCGCATCCTACGAGCAGTACTTC.

This chain connects TRBV6-5 to TRBJ1-2; D is unclear. Germline values: CDR1 MNHEY, CDR2 SVGAGI. With 0 bases removed from V and 2 bases from J, the gap between germline ends came to 7 bases. CDR3 length: 14 residues. CDR3 amino acids: CASSYSSRNYGYTF. The CDR3 region has the DNA TGTGCCAGCAGTTACTCAAGCAGGAACTATGGCTACACCTTC.

The chain couples TRBV27 to TRBJ1-6; 8 bases line up with TRBD1. The CDR3 runs to 17 residues. The V gene's germline CDR1 is MNHEY and CDR2 SMNVEV (reference sequence). Germline trimming cut 0 bases from V and 7 bases from J; bases unmatched to any gene: 8. The CDR3 reads CASSLSGQVGWNSPLHF. CDR3 in DNA: TGTGCCAGCAGTTTATCGGGACAGGTCGGCTGGAATTCACCCCTCCACTTT.

V usage is TRBV3-1 (or the pseudogene TRBV3-2) and J usage is TRBJ1-6; D ambiguous. The germline V and J ends were trimmed by 1 base and 7 bases, with 8 bases remaining between them. The CDR3 sequence is 14 residues long. CDR1 and CDR2 (germline): LGHDT, YNNKEL (reference sequence). The CDR3 bases are TGTGCCAGCAGCCAAGGGCGAGGGAATTCACCCCTCCACTTT. Protein sequence: CASSQGRGNSPLHF.

The V call is TRBV12-5, the J call TRBJ2-3, with TRBD2 matching 8 bases. Germline CDR1 LGHNT, CDR2 FRNRAP. The CDR3 length is 12 residues. V was pared by 10 bases and J by 4 bases, with 4 bases of the junction left unmatched. Here the CDR3 DNA reads TGTGCTACCAGCGGGAGAGCAGATACGCAGTATTTT. Protein sequence: CATSGRADTQYF.